The present T cell receptor beta chain was sequenced within a study of shared clonotypes between healthy human individuals (dated by TCRdb to about 2020). For context, the study as a whole: A few men and two women, aged 18 to 49 years, made up the cohort. Libraries were prepared and TCR repertoires were sequenced by different laboratories using diverse techniques, in order to increase sequencing depth and limit assay-specific biases. Blood TCR repertoires of roughly five healthy adults were deeply sequenced to estimate repertoire size and the extent of clonotype sharing between individuals. For each donor, CD4 naive and CD4 memory were each run on three plates, CD8 naive on two plates, and CD8 memory on one plate. Leukapheresis yielded between about 0.9 and 8.9 billion PBMCs per donor.

Sequences ENHRY (CDR1) and SYGVKD (CDR2) are obtained from the germline V gene. From its cysteine to its phenylalanine, the CDR3 spans 17 amino acids. The entry retains the CDR3 DNA only, 51 bases that are in frame from base 1. Trimming takes 3 bases from V and 2 bases from J, and the germline ends sit 17 bases apart. To note about this clone: It lacks a known antigen. Base qualities are missing; no much larger clone stands one base away.

Overall study results and their limits: Sampling was restricted to blood, and TCR repertoires in tissues likely differ from the TCR repertoires found in blood. Pairwise subsampling led to the expectation that sequencing depth would affect the degree of clonotype sharing among donors. Larger estimated clonotype richness was generally found for naive subsets than for memory subsets. Clonotypes shared by all four sorted-subset donors showed higher generation probabilities than non-shared clonotypes. Because the study included only a small number of donors, the genetic and exposure-history diversity represented was limited. Across a few donors, 5% to 6% of naive CD4, 3.5% of naive CD8, around 2.1% of memory CD4, and approximately 0.4% of memory CD8 clonotypes were shared. Rarefaction of sorted-subset datasets indicated incomplete sequencing despite the large sequencing depth.

TCR CDR3 regions were amplified from genomic DNA by multiplex PCR using the deep immunoSEQ assay. Extracted genomic DNA from each cell subset was distributed evenly across all wells of several immunoSEQ 96-well plates, and each plate was treated as a replicate. Each replicate PCR for sorted subsets received roughly 0.2 ug genomic DNA, equal to around 32,000 T cell genomes. Purified libraries were measured with a Qubit 3.0 fluorometer, size-checked on a Bioanalyzer 2100, and measured again with the KAPA Library Quantification kit. A separate single-read 150-cycle Illumina NextSeq 550 flow cell was used to sequence each immunoSEQ 96-well plate. Per the authors' processing: Because only junctional sequences without quality scores were contained in the immunoSEQ output, filtering matching that applied to full-length reads could not be performed. To assign V/J genes and CDR3, sequences were annotated against IMGT germline references using PyIR, a Python wrapper for IgBLAST v1.9. Reads were removed for weak V/J assignments (E-value above 1e-6), missing CDR3, stop codons, out-of-frame junctions, or ambiguous translated residues. V3J clonotypes were defined as sequences sharing an identical inferred V gene, J gene, and CDR3 amino acid sequence. Percentage overlap between repertoires was calculated by dividing the number of shared unique clonotypes by the size of the smaller repertoire. Repertoire richness was assessed with RTK rarefaction, the Chao1 estimator, and Recon v2.1 estimates of unobserved clonotypes. OLGA was used to compute generation probabilities for all TCRbeta clonotypes that the gDNA method yielded from a few donors. TCRdb took over this immuneACCESS table, retaining in-frame rearrangements with V and J assigned. Such tables are incomplete; in checked studies, under half of the missing clones stem from an unresolved V gene, and the remainder is unexplained. V, J and clone size were drawn from that table, and D and trimming were deduced from the DNA. The sample profile shows about 2.1 million clones; roughly 95% of them were found once. The ten most abundant clones make up around 1.8% of the sample.

CD8 naive samples consisted of CD45RO-negative cells that were positively selected for CCR7, yielding a CD45RA+CCR7+ population without TemRA cells. The donors were healthy, HIV-negative adults with no recently reported acute infections or vaccinations. Every donor was a Caucasian adult residing in Nashville, Tennessee, USA. After blood collection by leukapheresis, PBMCs were isolated using Ficoll-Histopaque density gradient centrifugation and then cryopreserved in the vapor phase of liquid nitrogen. Purity and quantity of every magnetically sorted T cell population were checked by analytical flow cytometry. Each sorted fraction had its genomic DNA isolated and then quantified by UV absorbance on a Nanodrop 2000c.

The TCR sequence derives from a man between 18 and 29 years old in good health. Some clones in this sample may be carry-over from other donors' samples. Sequencing used naive CD8+ T cells from PBMCs. The sample's cell subset or site, from its label and the paper: CD45RA+CCR7+. The V gene is TRBV10-3 and the J gene is TRBJ1-5; matching of 6 bases hints at TRBD1 as the D gene. The DNA reads TGTGCCATCAGTGAAAGTGGCGGGGGCCAGGGCAATCAGCCCCAGCATTTT. The translation is CAISESGGGQGNQPQHF.